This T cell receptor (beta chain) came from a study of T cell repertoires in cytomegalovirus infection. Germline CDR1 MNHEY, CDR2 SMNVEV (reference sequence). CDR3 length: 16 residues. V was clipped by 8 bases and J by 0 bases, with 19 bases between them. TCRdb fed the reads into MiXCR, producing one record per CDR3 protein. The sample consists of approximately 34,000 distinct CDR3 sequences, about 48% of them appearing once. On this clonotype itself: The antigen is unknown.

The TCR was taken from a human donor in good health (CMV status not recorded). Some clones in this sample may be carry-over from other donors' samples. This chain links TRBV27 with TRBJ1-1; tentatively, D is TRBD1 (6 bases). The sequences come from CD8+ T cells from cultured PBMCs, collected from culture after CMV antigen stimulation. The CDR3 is CASRGEGEGLNTEAFF. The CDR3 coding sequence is TGTGCCAGCCGTGGGGAGGGGGAGGGGCTGAACACTGAAGCTTTCTTT.